This TCR beta chain was obtained from a study of cytomegalovirus exposure and HLA in healthy donors (dated by TCRdb to 2016 to 2017). Turning to the overall study: A later analysis indicated that the 90 to 150 validation repertoires were generated on the platform also employed for the 600 to 750 repertoires of the first cohort. To predict cytomegalovirus infection status, the study combined high-throughput TCR immunosequencing, statistical association of individual TCRs with disease status, and machine learning. Besides the first cohort of some 670 subjects, a separate validation cohort made up of over 100 different subjects was used. The study was designed to test whether signatures of past pathogen exposure could be identified by cataloging public T cell receptors.

Donors formed part of the validation cohort, which comprised 120 subjects and was distinct from the first cohort of under 800 subjects. The library was produced with the immunoSEQ multiplex PCR assay. In the original analysis: A statistical classification framework was built to diagnose cytomegalovirus status from the catalog of TCR beta chain sequences. Here the immuneACCESS table is served through TCRdb, limited to in-frame sequences with V and J called. Missing clones are a known gap in these copies; in checked studies unresolved V genes cover under half, and the rest lacks a known reason. V and J calls and clone size are those listed in that table; D and trimming were worked out from the DNA. Here the sample has over 200,000 clones; 70% to 90% occur a single time. The biggest ten clones account for roughly 2.8% of the sample. V lost 2 bases and J lost 0 bases; the stretch between them is 11 bases long. From the cysteine up to the phenylalanine, the CDR3 has a length of 15 residues. Just the 45-base CDR3 DNA is kept, in frame starting at base 1. CDR1 SGHRS and CDR2 YFSETQ were looked up in the germline V gene.

The research as a whole found: Cytomegalovirus status was reported to be diagnosed by the classifier with high specificity and sensitivity in both the original and validation cohorts. A few of the identified cytomegalovirus-associated TCR beta chains were confirmed in vitro to be specific for cytomegalovirus antigens. The study gave a list of 150 to 200 TCR beta chains associated with cytomegalovirus. A later analysis found that TCRs clustered in the first cohort also tended to co-occur in the 110 or so validation repertoires, with 94% of cluster scores above 0. A later analysis lacked HLA typing for the validation cohort, so it scored co-occurrence in that cohort across all 110 or so repertoires. According to the authors, the approach could potentially be generalized to other disease states and immunological phenotypes. Most TCR sequences were observed very rarely across donors, whereas some public TCRs were present in many individuals.

This clone was observed a handful of times. Its specific antigen is unknown. The sample holds no much larger clone one base away, and base qualities are not on file. Sequencing was carried out using PBMCs. The receptor was isolated from a woman under 30 in good health and CMV-seronegative. The rearranged chain carries TRBV5-1 and TRBJ1-2; the D gene lacks a confident call. The sequence in DNA is TGCGCCAGCAGCTTCGGTCAGGTGTCTAACTATGGCTACACCTTC. This gives the protein CASSFGQVSNYGYTF.